This is a list of T cell receptor beta chains from one sample in a study of beta chain features in type 1 diabetes. The repertoire was sequenced with immunoSEQ multiplex PCR; TCRdb's copy has only in-frame clones and lacks some. This sample has around 240,000 clones; over 9.5% occur once, and the top ten carry approximately 0.03%. Sample: naive CD4+ T cells from blood. Receptors were obtained from a woman aged 18 to 35 in good health. The conserved cysteine and the conserved F or W are not part of the CDR3 here. Each record gives: J gene, V gene, CDR3 protein.

TRBJ1-5	TRBV6-6	ASSYGTGSKSQPQH
TRBJ1-1	TRBV6-1	ASTRPGGTEAF
TRBJ2-1	TRBV6-5	ASRDTYNEQF
TRBJ2-2	TRBV4-2	ASSQERILAGGGTGELF
TRBJ2-7	TRBV29-1	SVVEVTYEQY
TRBJ2-5	TRBV10-2	ASSDRGTRETQY
TRBJ1-3	TRBV28	ASSRVPLAASAGNTIY
TRBJ2-5	TRBV29-1	SVGSVGAEETQY
TRBJ2-7	TRBV5-1	ASSLLSYEQY
TRBJ1-2	TRBV5-7	ATPSDRVPYGYT
TRBJ2-3	TRBV18	ASSPPVLAGRDTQY
TRBJ2-2	TRBV5-4	ASSTKDRVLGELF
TRBJ1-5	TRBV15	ATSRLRDNQPQH
TRBJ2-2	TRBV19	ASRSQSPNTGELF
TRBJ2-7	TRBV6-6	ASSYGTETYEQY
TRBJ1-6	TRBV6-1	ASSDRLGKGGSPLH
TRBJ2-5	TRBV2	ASSLETSGGVETQY
TRBJ2-1	TRBV18	ASSPPGQGLVADEQF